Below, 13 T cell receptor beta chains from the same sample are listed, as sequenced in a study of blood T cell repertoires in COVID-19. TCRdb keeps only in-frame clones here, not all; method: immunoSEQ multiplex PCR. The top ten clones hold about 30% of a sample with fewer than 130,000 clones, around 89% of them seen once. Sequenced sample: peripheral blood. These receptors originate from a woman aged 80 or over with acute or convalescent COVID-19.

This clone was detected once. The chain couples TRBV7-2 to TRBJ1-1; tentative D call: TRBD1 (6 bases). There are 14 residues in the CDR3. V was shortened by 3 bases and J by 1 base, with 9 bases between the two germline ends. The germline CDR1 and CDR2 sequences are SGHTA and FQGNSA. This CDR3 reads CASSFGTTNTEAFF. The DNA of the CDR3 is TGTGCCAGCAGCTTCGGGACAACGAACACTGAAGCTTTCTTT.

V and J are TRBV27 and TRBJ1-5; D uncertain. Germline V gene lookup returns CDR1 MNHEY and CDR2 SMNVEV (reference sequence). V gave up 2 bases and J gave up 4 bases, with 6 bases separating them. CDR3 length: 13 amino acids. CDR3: CASSLGRNQPQHF. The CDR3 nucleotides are TGTGCCAGCAGTTTAGGCCGTAATCAGCCCCAGCATTTT.

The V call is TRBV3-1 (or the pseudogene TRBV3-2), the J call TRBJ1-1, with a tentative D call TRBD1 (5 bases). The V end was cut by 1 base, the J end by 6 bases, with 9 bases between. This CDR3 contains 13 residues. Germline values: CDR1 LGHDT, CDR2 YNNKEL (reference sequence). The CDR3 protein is CASSQGTSPEAFF. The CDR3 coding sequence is TGTGCCAGCAGCCAAGGGACATCTCCTGAAGCTTTCTTT.

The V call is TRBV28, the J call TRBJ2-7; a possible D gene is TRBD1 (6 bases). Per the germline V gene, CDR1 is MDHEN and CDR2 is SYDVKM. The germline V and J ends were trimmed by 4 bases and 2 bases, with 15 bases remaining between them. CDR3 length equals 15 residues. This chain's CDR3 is CASSSGAWTAYEQYF. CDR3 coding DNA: TGTGCCAGCAGTTCAGGGGCTTGGACAGCCTACGAGCAGTACTTC.

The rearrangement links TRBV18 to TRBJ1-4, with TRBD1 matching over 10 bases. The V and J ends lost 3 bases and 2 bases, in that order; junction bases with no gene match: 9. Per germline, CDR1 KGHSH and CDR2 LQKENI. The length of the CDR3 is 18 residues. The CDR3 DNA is TGTGCCAGCTCACCCCAGGCCGGGACAGGGGCCACTAATGAAAAACTGTTTTTT. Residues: CASSPQAGTGATNEKLFF.

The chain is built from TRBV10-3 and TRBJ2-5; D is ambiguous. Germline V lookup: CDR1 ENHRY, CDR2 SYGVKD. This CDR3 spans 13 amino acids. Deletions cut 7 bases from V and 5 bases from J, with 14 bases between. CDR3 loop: CAITERSSETQYF. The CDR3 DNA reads TGTGCCATCACCGAGAGATCGAGCGAGACCCAGTACTTC.

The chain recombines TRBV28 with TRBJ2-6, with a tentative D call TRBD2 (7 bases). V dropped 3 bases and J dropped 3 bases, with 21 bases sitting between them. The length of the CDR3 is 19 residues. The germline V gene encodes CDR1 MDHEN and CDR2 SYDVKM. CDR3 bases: TGTGCCAGCAGTTTTCCCCCGGGACAACGCGGGGGTGGGGCCAACGTCCTGACTTTC. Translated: CASSFPPGQRGGGANVLTF. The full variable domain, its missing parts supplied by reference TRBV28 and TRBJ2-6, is DVKVTQSSRYLVKRTGEKVFLECVQDMDHENMFWYRQDPGLGLRLIYFSYDVKMKEKGDIPEGYSVSREKKERFSLILESASTNQTSMYLCASSFPPGQRGGGANVLTFGAGSRLTVL.

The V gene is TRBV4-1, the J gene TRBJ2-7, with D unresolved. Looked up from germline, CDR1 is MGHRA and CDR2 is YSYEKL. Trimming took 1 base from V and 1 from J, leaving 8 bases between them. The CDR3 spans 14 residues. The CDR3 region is CASSQVPTSYEQYF. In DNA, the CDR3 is TGCGCCAGCAGCCAAGTACCTACTTCCTACGAGCAGTACTTC.

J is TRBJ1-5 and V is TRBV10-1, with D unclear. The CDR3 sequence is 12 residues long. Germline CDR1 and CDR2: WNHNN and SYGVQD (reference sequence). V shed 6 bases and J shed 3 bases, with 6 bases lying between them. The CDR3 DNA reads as TGCGCCAGCAGACACGACAATCAGCCCCAGCATTTT. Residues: CASRHDNQPQHF.

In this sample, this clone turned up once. DNA of the CDR3: TGCGCCAGCAGTCAAAACGTACAGTATAGCAATCAGCCCCAGCATTTT. Amino acids: CASSQNVQYSNQPQHF. V usage is TRBV23-1 and J usage is TRBJ1-5; D is unresolved. TRBV23-1 is an ORF for which the function is uncertain. V lost 2 bases and J lost 0, with 11 bases in between. The CDR3 sequence is 16 residues long.

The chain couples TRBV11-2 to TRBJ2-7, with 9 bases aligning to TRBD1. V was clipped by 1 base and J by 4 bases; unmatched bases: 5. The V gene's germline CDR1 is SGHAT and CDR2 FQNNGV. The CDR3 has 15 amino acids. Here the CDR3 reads CASSLGTGVIYEQYF. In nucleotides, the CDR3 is TGTGCCAGCAGCTTAGGGACAGGGGTTATTTACGAGCAGTACTTC.

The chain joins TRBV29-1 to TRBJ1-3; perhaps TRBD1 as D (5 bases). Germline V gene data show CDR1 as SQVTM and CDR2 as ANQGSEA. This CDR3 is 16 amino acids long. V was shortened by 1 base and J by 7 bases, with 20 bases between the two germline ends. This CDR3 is CSVEGEAGKPGNTIYF. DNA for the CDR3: TGCAGCGTTGAAGGGGAAGCAGGGAAGCCCGGGAACACCATATATTTT.

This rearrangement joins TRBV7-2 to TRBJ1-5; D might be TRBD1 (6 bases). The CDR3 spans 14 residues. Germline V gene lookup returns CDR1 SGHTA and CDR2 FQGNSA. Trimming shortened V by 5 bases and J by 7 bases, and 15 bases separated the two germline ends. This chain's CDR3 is CASSIQGLEQPQHF. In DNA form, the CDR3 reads TGTGCCAGCAGCATACAGGGCTTGGAGCAGCCCCAGCATTTT.